A single sample is the source of the 18 T cell receptor beta chains below, sequenced in a study of blood T cell repertoires in COVID-19. Repertoires were generated with immunoSEQ multiplex PCR, while TCRdb's copy carries only in-frame clones and drops some. The sample carries about 87,000 clones, 87% recorded once. The sequenced material came from peripheral blood. Receptors were obtained from a woman aged 80 or over with acute or convalescent COVID-19.

The chain carries TRBV30 and TRBJ2-3, with a possible D match to TRBD2 (5 bases). Trimming shortened V by 3 bases and J by 1 base, and 14 bases separated the two germline ends. Germline V gives CDR1 GTSNPN, CDR2 SVGIG (reference sequence). The CDR3 extends over 15 amino acids. In DNA form, the CDR3 reads TGTGCCTGGAGCTCGCGAGGGAGCGGCACAGATACGCAGTATTTT. Its translation: CAWSSRGSGTDTQYF.

The chain carries TRBV29-1 and TRBJ1-2, with 7 bases lining up with TRBD1. CDR3 length: 12 residues. V lost 6 bases to trimming and J lost 6 bases; unmatched junction nucleotides: 7. Looked up from germline, CDR1 is SQVTM and CDR2 is ANQGSEA. The CDR3 region has the DNA TGCAGCGTCGGGGGACAGTTCGATGGCTACACCTTC. It yields the protein CSVGGQFDGYTF.

The chain joins TRBV12-5 to TRBJ2-1; no clear D. V shed 0 bases and J shed 0 bases, with 12 bases lying between them. CDR3 length: 17 residues. CDR1 and CDR2 (germline): LGHNT, FRNRAP. The CDR3 region has the DNA TGTGCTAGTGGTTTGGTACTGGGCTCCTCCTCCTACAATGAGCAGTTCTTC. It translates to CASGLVLGSSSYNEQFF.

The chain has TRBV3-1 (or the pseudogene TRBV3-2) and TRBJ1-2, with TRBD1 matching over 8 bases. CDR3 length: 16 residues. Trimming removed 1 base from V and 8 bases from J; junction bases left unmatched: 12. Germline CDR1 reads LGHDT; CDR2 reads YNNKEL (reference sequence). CDR3 in amino acids: CASSQVSQGATGGYTF. In DNA, the CDR3 is TGTGCCAGCAGCCAAGTTTCTCAGGGGGCGACAGGCGGCTACACCTTC.

The chain joins TRBV5-8 to TRBJ1-3; D is perhaps TRBD1 (6 bases). Germline CDR1 SGHTS, CDR2 YDEGEE. The ends were cut back, 3 bases at V and 2 bases at J, with 9 bases in the middle. This CDR3 is 14 amino acids long. The CDR3 loop reads CASSSGHPGNTIYF. DNA for the CDR3: TGTGCCAGCAGCTCGGGACACCCTGGAAACACCATATATTTT.

The CDR3 is CASSGLQGSTEAFF. The CDR3 DNA is TGTGCCAGCAGTGGCTTACAGGGATCGACTGAAGCTTTCTTT. The chain recombines TRBV6-1 with TRBJ1-1; perhaps TRBD1 as D (6 bases). Per germline, CDR1 MNHNS and CDR2 SASEGT. The CDR3 runs 14 residues. Deletions cut 4 bases from V and 5 bases from J, with 14 bases between.

This chain joins TRBV2 and TRBJ1-2, with 7 bases matching TRBD1. This CDR3 is 13 amino acids long. The V gene end was trimmed by 1 base and the J gene end by 8 bases; junction bases not matched to a gene: 4. Germline V CDR1 and CDR2: SNHLY, FYNNEI. The CDR3 nucleotides are TGTGCCAGCAGTGAAGAGACAGGGAAAGGCTACACCTTC. It codes for CASSEETGKGYTF.

The chain is built from TRBV7-6 and TRBJ2-3, with TRBD2 identical over 9 bases. Germline CDR1 reads SGHVS; CDR2 reads FNYEAQ. V was clipped by 4 bases and J by 6 bases; unmatched bases: 8. CDR3 length: 15 residues. The CDR3 sequence: CASSSAGGALDTQYF. The CDR3 DNA sequence: TGTGCCAGCAGCTCGGCGGGGGGGGCCCTTGATACGCAGTATTTT.

The chain employs TRBV2 and TRBJ1-3; no definite D call. The CDR3 has 16 amino acids. Germline CDR1 SNHLY, CDR2 FYNNEI. V was shortened by 2 bases and J by 0 bases, with 11 bases between the two germline ends. CDR3 protein: CASSEFGVNSGNTIYF. CDR3 nucleotide sequence: TGTGCCAGCAGTGAATTCGGGGTAAACTCTGGAAACACCATATATTTT.

The chain links TRBV19 to TRBJ1-2; 8 bases match TRBD1. The germline V gene has CDR1 LNHDA and CDR2 SQIVND (reference sequence). J lost 2 bases, V lost 2 bases, and 4 bases had no gene match. CDR3 length equals 15 residues. CDR3 in DNA: TGTGCCAGTAGTATATCCCGGGACAGGAACTATGGCTACACCTTC. Its translation: CASSISRDRNYGYTF.

The chain has TRBV7-3 and TRBJ2-1, with TRBD1 identical over 10 bases. This CDR3 is 13 amino acids long. Germline loops: CDR1 SGHTA, CDR2 FQGTGA. V shed 4 bases, J shed 7 bases, and the junction held 1 base outside the gene matches. CDR3 sequence reads: CASSSGQGNEQFF. The CDR3 DNA reads TGTGCCAGCAGCTCGGGACAGGGGAATGAGCAGTTCTTC.

This rearrangement joins TRBV29-1 to TRBJ2-1; 11 bases agree with TRBD1. The CDR3 loop spans 15 amino acids. V shed 4 bases and J 8 bases; nucleotides not matched to a gene: 10. Germline V gives CDR1 SQVTM, CDR2 ANQGSEA. The CDR3 coding sequence is TGCAGCGTTGGAGTGAGGACAGGGGGCCTGGATGAGCAGTTCTTC. Its translation: CSVGVRTGGLDEQFF.

This chain uses TRBV19 with TRBJ2-4; 8 nucleotides match TRBD1. Germline V gene data show CDR1 as LNHDA and CDR2 as SQIVND (reference sequence). The CDR3 has 16 amino acids. The junction had 5 bases not matched to a gene; V was cut back by 3 bases and J by 1 base. The CDR3 coding sequence is TGTGCCAGTAGTATTGTAACAGGGGGGGCCAAAAACATTCAGTACTTC. As protein: CASSIVTGGAKNIQYF.

The chain joins TRBV10-3 to TRBJ1-1, with D perhaps matching TRBD1 (5 bases). CDR1 is ENHRY and CDR2 is SYGVKD in the germline V gene. The V gene lost 7 bases and the J gene lost 0 bases, with 9 bases spanning the gap. This CDR3 is built from 13 residues. The chain's CDR3 is CAITGTLNTEAFF. In nucleotides, the CDR3 is TGTGCCATCACCGGGACTTTGAACACTGAAGCTTTCTTT.

CDR3 sequence (DNA): TGTGCCACCGCGGACAGGGGCCCAAACTATGGCTACACCTTC. Encoded protein: CATADRGPNYGYTF. V and J are TRBV15 and TRBJ1-2; TRBD1 matches 9 bases. The CDR3 sequence is 14 residues long. The V gene's germline CDR1 is LNHNV and CDR2 YYDKDF (reference sequence). The J segment lost 2 bases and the V segment lost 8 bases, leaving 6 bases of the junction unmatched.

The chain employs TRBV6-6 and TRBJ2-7; possibly TRBD2 for D (5 bases). The CDR3 contains 12 residues. V shed 4 bases and J shed 8 bases, with 12 bases lying between them. Germline V gives CDR1 MNHNY, CDR2 SVGAGI (reference sequence). The CDR3 DNA reads as TGTGCCAGCAGTTCCCAAACCGGGAAGCAGTACTTC. It is translated as CASSSQTGKQYF.

This clone was seen just once. This rearrangement joins TRBV5-1 to TRBJ2-7, with 8 bases matching TRBD1. Germline loops: CDR1 SGHRS, CDR2 YFSETQ. V shed 2 bases and J 5 bases; nucleotides not matched to a gene: 6. The CDR3 loop spans 14 amino acids. Written as DNA, the CDR3 is TGCGCCAGCAGCTTAAGGACAGGGTCGGACGAGCAGTACTTC. This translates into CASSLRTGSDEQYF.

The chain employs TRBV15 and TRBJ1-4; 7 bases fit TRBD1. The CDR3 runs to 16 residues. The V gene end was trimmed by 4 bases and the J gene end by 4 bases; junction bases not matched to a gene: 9. Germline loops: CDR1 LNHNV, CDR2 YYDKDF (reference sequence). The CDR3 region is CATSTRGTALNEKLFF. The CDR3, as DNA: TGTGCCACCAGCACTCGCGGGACAGCTCTTAATGAAAAACTGTTTTTT.